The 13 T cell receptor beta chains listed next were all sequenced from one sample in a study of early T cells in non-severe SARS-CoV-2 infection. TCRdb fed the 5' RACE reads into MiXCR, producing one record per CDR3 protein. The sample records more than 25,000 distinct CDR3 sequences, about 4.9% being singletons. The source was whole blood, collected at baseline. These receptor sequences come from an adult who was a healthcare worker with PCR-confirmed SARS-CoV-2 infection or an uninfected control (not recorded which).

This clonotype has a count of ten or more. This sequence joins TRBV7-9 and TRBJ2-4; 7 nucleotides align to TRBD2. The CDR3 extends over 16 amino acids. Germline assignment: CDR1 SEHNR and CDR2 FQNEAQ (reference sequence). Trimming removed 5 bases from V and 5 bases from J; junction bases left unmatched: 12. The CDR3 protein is CASSGFDGRLENIQYF. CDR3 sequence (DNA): TGTGCCAGCAGCGGATTCGACGGGAGGTTGGAAAACATTCAGTACTTC.

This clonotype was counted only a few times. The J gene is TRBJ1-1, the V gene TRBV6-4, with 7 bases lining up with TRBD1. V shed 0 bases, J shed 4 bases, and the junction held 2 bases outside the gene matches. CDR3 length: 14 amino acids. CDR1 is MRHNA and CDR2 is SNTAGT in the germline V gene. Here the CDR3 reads CASSDSDRATEAFF. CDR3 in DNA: TGTGCCAGCAGTGACTCTGACAGGGCCACTGAAGCTTTCTTT.

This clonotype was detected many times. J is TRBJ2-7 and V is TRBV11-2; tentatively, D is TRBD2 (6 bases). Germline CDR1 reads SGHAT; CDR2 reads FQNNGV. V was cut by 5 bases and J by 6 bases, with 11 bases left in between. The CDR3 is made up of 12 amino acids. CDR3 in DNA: TGTGCCAGCAGCAGGGACTTCGGCGAGCAGTACTTC. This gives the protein CASSRDFGEQYF.

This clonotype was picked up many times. CDR3 nucleotide sequence: TGTGCCAGCAGACAGAGGGAGGCTGAAGCTTTCTTT. This encodes CASRQREAEAFF. The rearrangement joins TRBV11-3 to TRBJ1-1, with D unclear. The CDR3 sequence is 12 residues long. Germline assignment: CDR1 SGHNT and CDR2 YENEEA. V lost 6 bases and J 6 bases, leaving 11 bases between the germline ends.

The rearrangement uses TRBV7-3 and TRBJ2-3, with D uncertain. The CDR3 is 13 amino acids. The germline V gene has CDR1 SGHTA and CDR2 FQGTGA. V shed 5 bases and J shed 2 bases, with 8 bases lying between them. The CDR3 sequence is CASSVMDTDTQYF. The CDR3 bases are TGTGCCAGCAGCGTTATGGACACAGATACGCAGTATTTT.

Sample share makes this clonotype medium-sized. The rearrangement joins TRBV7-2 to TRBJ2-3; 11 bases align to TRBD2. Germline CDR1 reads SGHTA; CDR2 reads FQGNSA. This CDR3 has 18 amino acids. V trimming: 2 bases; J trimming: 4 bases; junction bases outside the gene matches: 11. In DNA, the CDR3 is TGTGCCAGCAGCTTAATGCTAGCGGGAGGTAGCAGCGCAGATACGCAGTATTTT. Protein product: CASSLMLAGGSSADTQYF.

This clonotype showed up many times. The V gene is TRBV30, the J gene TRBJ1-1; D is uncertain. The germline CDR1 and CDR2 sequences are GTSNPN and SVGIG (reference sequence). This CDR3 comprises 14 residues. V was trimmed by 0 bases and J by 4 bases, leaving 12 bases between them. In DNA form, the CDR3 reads TGTGCCTGGAGTGTATCCAGGTCCGGCACTGAAGCTTTCTTT. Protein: CAWSVSRSGTEAFF.

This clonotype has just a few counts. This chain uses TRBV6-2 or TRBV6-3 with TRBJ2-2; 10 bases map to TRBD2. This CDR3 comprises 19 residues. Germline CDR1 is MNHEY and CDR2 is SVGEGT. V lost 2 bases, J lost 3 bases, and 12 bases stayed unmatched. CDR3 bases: TGTGCCAGCAGTTACCCCCTGGCTAGCGGGAGATACGACACCGGGGAGCTGTTTTTT. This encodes CASSYPLASGRYDTGELFF.

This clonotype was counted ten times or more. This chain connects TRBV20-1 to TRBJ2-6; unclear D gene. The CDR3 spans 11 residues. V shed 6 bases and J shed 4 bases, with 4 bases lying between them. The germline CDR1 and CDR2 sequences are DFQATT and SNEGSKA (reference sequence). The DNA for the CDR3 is TGCAGTGCGCAAGGGGCCAACGTCCTGACTTTC. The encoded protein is CSAQGANVLTF.

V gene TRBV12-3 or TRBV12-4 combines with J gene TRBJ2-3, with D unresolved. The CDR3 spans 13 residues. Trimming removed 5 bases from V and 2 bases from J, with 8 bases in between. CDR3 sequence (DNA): TGTGCCAGCAGTCCCACCCTCACAGATACGCAGTATTTT. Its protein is CASSPTLTDTQYF.

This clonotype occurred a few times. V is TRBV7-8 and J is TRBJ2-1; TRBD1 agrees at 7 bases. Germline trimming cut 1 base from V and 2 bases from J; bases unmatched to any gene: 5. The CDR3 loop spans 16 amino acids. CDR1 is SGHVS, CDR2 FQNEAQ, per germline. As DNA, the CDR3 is TGTGCCAGCAGCTTAGTTCCCAGGGGGACCTACAATGAGCAGTTCTTC. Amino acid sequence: CASSLVPRGTYNEQFF.

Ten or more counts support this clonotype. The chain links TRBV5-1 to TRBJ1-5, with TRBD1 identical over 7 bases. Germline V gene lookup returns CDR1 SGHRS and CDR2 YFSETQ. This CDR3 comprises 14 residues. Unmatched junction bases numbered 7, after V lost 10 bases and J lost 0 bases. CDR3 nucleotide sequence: TGCGCCGGCCGGGACAGAGATAGCAATCAGCCCCAGCATTTT. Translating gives CAGRDRDSNQPQHF.

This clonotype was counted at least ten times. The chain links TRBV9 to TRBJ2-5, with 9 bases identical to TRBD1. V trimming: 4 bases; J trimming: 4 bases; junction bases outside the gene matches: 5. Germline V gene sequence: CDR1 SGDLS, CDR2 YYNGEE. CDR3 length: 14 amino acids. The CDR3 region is CASSSRTGVETQYF. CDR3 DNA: TGTGCCAGCAGCTCACGGACAGGGGTAGAGACCCAGTACTTC.